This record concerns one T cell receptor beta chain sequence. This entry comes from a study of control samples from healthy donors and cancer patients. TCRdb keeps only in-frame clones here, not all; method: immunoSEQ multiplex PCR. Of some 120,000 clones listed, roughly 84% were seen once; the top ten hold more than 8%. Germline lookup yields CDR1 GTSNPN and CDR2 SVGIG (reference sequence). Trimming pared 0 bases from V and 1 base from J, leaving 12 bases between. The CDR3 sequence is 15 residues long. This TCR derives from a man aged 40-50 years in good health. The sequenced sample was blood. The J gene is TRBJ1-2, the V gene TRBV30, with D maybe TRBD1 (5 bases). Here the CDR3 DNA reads TGTGCCTGGAGTGTACCCTCAGGGCGTAACTATGGCTACACCTTC. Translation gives CAWSVPSGRNYGYTF.